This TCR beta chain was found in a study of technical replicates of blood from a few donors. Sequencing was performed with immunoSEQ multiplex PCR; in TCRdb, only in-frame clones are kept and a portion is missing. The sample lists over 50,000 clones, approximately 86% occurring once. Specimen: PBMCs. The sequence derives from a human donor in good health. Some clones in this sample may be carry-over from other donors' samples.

The CDR3 coding sequence is TGTGCCAGCAGTCAAGAAACGGGAGAAGCTTTCTTT. This translates into CASSQETGEAFF. V is TRBV6-6 and J is TRBJ1-1; the D is unclear. CDR3 size: 12 residues. The germline CDR1 and CDR2 sequences are MNHNY and SVGAGI (reference sequence). V lost 5 bases to trimming and J lost 8 bases, with 12 bases between them.